Presented here are 31 T cell receptor beta chains from one specimen sequenced in a study of T-cell reconstitution after alpha-beta-depleted transplantation in children. TCRbeta library preparation incorporated unique molecular identifiers. TCRdb re-called the PCR reads with MiXCR, one entry per CDR3 protein. The sample lists about 50,000 distinct CDR3 sequences, under 6.5% occurring once. The sequenced sample was PBMCs, mostly from graft donor cells, obtained 60 days after TCRalphabeta/CD19-depleted stem cell transplant. All receptors derive from a female patient aged 2-10 years who had a stem cell transplant for aplastic anemia, so the T cells may come from the graft donor.

In its sample, this clonotype was seen a few times. The V gene is TRBV18, the J gene TRBJ2-2; D gene ambiguous. V was trimmed by 2 bases and J by 8 bases, leaving 9 bases between them. Germline loops: CDR1 KGHSH, CDR2 LQKENI. CDR3 length: 13 amino acids. The CDR3 sequence is CASSPLERGELFF. CDR3 bases: TGTGCCAGCTCACCATTGGAACGGGGGGAGCTGTTTTTT.

This clonotype has at least ten counts. The chain employs TRBV5-1 and TRBJ2-7; 7 bases match TRBD1. With V trimmed by 5 bases and J by 7 bases, 9 bases remained unmatched. CDR3 size: 13 residues. Germline lookup yields CDR1 SGHRS and CDR2 YFSETQ. The CDR3: CASRLEGAREQYF. The CDR3 bases are TGCGCCAGCAGATTAGAGGGGGCGCGGGAGCAGTACTTC.

This clonotype was picked up many times. V usage is TRBV20-1 and J usage is TRBJ2-5, with D uncertain. The ends were cut back, 1 base at V and 1 base at J, with 10 bases in the middle. The CDR3 contains 14 residues. Germline V lookup: CDR1 DFQATT, CDR2 SNEGSKA (reference sequence). DNA of the CDR3: TGCAGTGCTAGAGGGAGAAGGCGCCAAGAGACCCAGTACTTC. Its translation: CSARGRRRQETQYF.

The rearrangement links TRBV5-1 to TRBJ2-1; the D call may be TRBD1 or TRBD2 (6 bases each). The germline V gene encodes CDR1 SGHRS and CDR2 YFSETQ. The V end lost 3 bases, the J end lost 2 bases, and 9 bases lay between the germline ends. This CDR3 has 14 residues. CDR3 sequence (DNA): TGCGCCAGCAGCTCGGGGGCCCCCTACAATGAGCAGTTCTTC. Protein product: CASSSGAPYNEQFF. Based on the CDR3 plus reference TRBV5-1 and TRBJ2-1, the full variable domain is KAGVTQTPRYLIKTRGQQVTLSCSPISGHRSVSWYQQTPGQGLQFLFEYFSETQRNKGNFPGRFSGRQFSNSRSEMNVSTLELGDSALYLCASSSGAPYNEQFFGPGTRLTVL.

The rearrangement uses TRBV7-6 and TRBJ1-2; D gene uncertain. Germline loops: CDR1 SGHVS, CDR2 FNYEAQ. Trimming took off 1 base at V and 7 bases at J, with 7 bases between the two ends. This CDR3 spans 12 amino acids. CDR3 loop: CASSLEGFGYTF. The DNA for the CDR3 is TGTGCCAGCAGCTTAGAAGGGTTTGGCTACACCTTC.

This clonotype is categorized as medium-sized. The chain carries TRBV12-3 or TRBV12-4 and TRBJ2-5; D call uncertain. V gave up 3 bases and J gave up 4 bases, with 9 bases separating them. This CDR3 spans 13 amino acids. DNA of the CDR3: TGTGCCAGCAGTTTTCTAGATAGAGAGACCCAGTACTTC. Residues: CASSFLDRETQYF.

V gene TRBV5-1 combines with J gene TRBJ1-3, with unresolved D. V lost 0 bases to trimming and J lost 0 bases, with 7 bases between them. CDR3 length equals 15 residues. CDR1 SGHRS and CDR2 YFSETQ come from the germline V gene. The CDR3 here is CASSLASSSGNTIYF. CDR3 coding DNA: TGCGCCAGCAGCTTGGCTTCTAGCTCTGGAAACACCATATATTTT.

This clonotype is large in the sample. The CDR3 sequence is CASSRLAGGAYEQYF. The CDR3 bases are TGTGCCAGCAGCAGACTAGCGGGAGGGGCCTACGAGCAGTACTTC. The V and J genes are TRBV28 and TRBJ2-7; 14 bases line up with TRBD2. Trimming took 6 bases from V and 2 from J; bases not matched to a gene: 3. This CDR3 contains 15 residues. Germline values: CDR1 MDHEN, CDR2 SYDVKM.

The chain has TRBV20-1 and TRBJ1-2, with unresolved D. Germline V CDR1 and CDR2: DFQATT, SNEGSKA (reference sequence). V lost 3 bases to trimming and J lost 8 bases, with 13 bases between them. The CDR3 length is 12 residues. In DNA, the CDR3 is TGCAGTGCTAGTACGGCCTATGGGGGCTACACCTTC. Translation: CSASTAYGGYTF.

This clonotype was seen at least ten times. The chain joins TRBV5-1 to TRBJ2-1; the D is unclear. Germline values: CDR1 SGHRS, CDR2 YFSETQ. The ends were cut back, 0 bases at V and 0 bases at J, with 7 bases in the middle. The CDR3 consists of 15 residues. The CDR3 loop is CASSLDGASYNEQFF. CDR3 nucleotide sequence: TGCGCCAGCAGCTTGGACGGCGCCTCCTACAATGAGCAGTTCTTC.

The sample holds many counts of this clonotype. V gene TRBV20-1 combines with J gene TRBJ2-2; D is perhaps TRBD1 or TRBD2 (5 bases each). The germline V gene has CDR1 DFQATT and CDR2 SNEGSKA (reference sequence). This CDR3 region has 14 residues. Trimming removed 5 bases at V and 4 bases at J, with 14 bases between. CDR3 in DNA: TGCAGTGCTCCTGGGGGACGAAGCACCGGGGAGCTGTTTTTT. Its protein product is CSAPGGRSTGELFF.

This chain connects TRBV5-1 to TRBJ2-2; TRBD2 might be the D (6 bases). The germline V gene has CDR1 SGHRS and CDR2 YFSETQ. The CDR3 extends over 14 amino acids. V dropped 4 bases and J dropped 3 bases, with 10 bases sitting between them. The CDR3 DNA reads TGCGCCAGCAGCCCGGGGGTTGACACCGGGGAGCTGTTTTTT. Its translation: CASSPGVDTGELFF.

V gene TRBV3-1 combines with J gene TRBJ2-5; 8 positions agree with TRBD2. V gave up 4 bases and J gave up 5 bases; unmatched junction bases: 9. The germline V gene has CDR1 LGHDT and CDR2 YNNKEL (reference sequence). The CDR3 loop spans 15 amino acids. CDR3 bases: TGTGCCAGCAGCCGGGGCGGGGGGCCAGGGGAGACCCAGTACTTC. As protein: CASSRGGGPGETQYF.

Ten or more counts support this clonotype. V gene TRBV10-3 combines with J gene TRBJ2-6; the D is unclear. Trimming shortened V by 3 bases and J by 3 bases, and 9 bases separated the two germline ends. The CDR3 totals 15 residues. The germline V gene has CDR1 ENHRY and CDR2 SYGVKD. The CDR3 DNA reads as TGTGCCATCAGTGACTACAGCATTGGGGCCAACGTCCTGACTTTC. Translated: CAISDYSIGANVLTF.

This clonotype was seen at least ten times. The rearrangement joins TRBV7-8 to TRBJ1-6, with D unresolved. The CDR3 totals 13 residues. V lost 1 base and J 7 bases, leaving 5 bases between the germline ends. Germline CDR1 is SGHVS and CDR2 is FQNEAQ. Here the CDR3 reads CASSLGSNSPLHF. The CDR3 region has the DNA TGTGCCAGCAGCTTAGGAAGCAATTCACCCCTCCACTTT.

There are many counts of this clonotype. The chain recombines TRBV7-3 with TRBJ2-5, with D possibly called TRBD1 or TRBD2 (5 bases each). This CDR3 is built from 13 residues. Deletions cut 3 bases from V and 5 bases from J, with 10 bases between. The V gene's germline CDR1 is SGHTA and CDR2 FQGTGA. The CDR3 bases are TGTGCCAGCAGCTTCGGGGCTAAGGAGACCCAGTACTTC. It yields the protein CASSFGAKETQYF.

This clonotype occurred many times. This chain links TRBV12-3 or TRBV12-4 with TRBJ2-7, with TRBD1 matching over 9 bases. V lost 4 bases to trimming and J lost 2 bases; unmatched junction nucleotides: 6. CDR3 length: 15 residues. CDR3: CASSYNRGLAYEQYF. The DNA of the CDR3 is TGTGCCAGCAGTTACAACAGGGGGCTAGCCTACGAGCAGTACTTC.

This clonotype was found a few times. The DNA for the CDR3 is TGTGCCAGCTCACCCCCACAGGGTCCCGGGGAGCTGTTTTTT. Translating it yields CASSPPQGPGELFF. The rearrangement links TRBV18 to TRBJ2-2, with D possibly TRBD1 on 6 matching bases. The V end lost 3 bases, the J end lost 6 bases, and 11 bases lay between the germline ends. The CDR3 loop spans 14 amino acids. Germline V gene lookup returns CDR1 KGHSH and CDR2 LQKENI.

This clonotype was counted many times. The gene calls are TRBV5-5 and TRBJ2-3; D is possibly TRBD2 (5 bases). In germline, CDR1 is SGHKS, CDR2 YYEKEE (reference sequence). The CDR3 consists of 14 residues. Between the trimmed V and J ends, which lost 7 bases and 0 bases, there was a span of 12 bases. CDR3 DNA sequence: TGTGCCAGCCGATCGGGGATGAGCACAGATACGCAGTATTTT. Translated, it gives CASRSGMSTDTQYF.

This clonotype has only one observation. The J gene is TRBJ2-3, the V gene TRBV9; 10 nucleotides align to TRBD1. The CDR3 is 16 residues long. CDR1 SGDLS and CDR2 YYNGEE come from the germline V gene. V gave up 0 bases and J gave up 3 bases; unmatched junction bases: 4. The CDR3 DNA sequence: TGTGCCAGCAGCGTAGGCGGGACAGGGGAGACAGATACGCAGTATTTT. It translates to CASSVGGTGETDTQYF.

The chain is built from TRBV9 and TRBJ2-2, with 9 nucleotides matching TRBD1. Germline V gene data show CDR1 as SGDLS and CDR2 as YYNGEE. After removal of 8 bases from V and 3 bases from J, the junction contained 2 bases not matched to a gene. The CDR3 totals 13 residues. The CDR3 sequence: CASRQGDTGELFF. DNA for the CDR3: TGTGCCAGTAGACAGGGGGACACCGGGGAGCTGTTTTTT.

This clonotype was recorded at least ten times. The chain employs TRBV24-1 and TRBJ2-5, with D possibly matching TRBD1 (6 bases). The CDR3 totals 14 residues. V lost 2 bases and J lost 5, with 11 bases in between. The germline V gene encodes CDR1 KGHDR and CDR2 SFDVKD. CDR3 sequence reads: CATSDSLRGETQYF. CDR3 nucleotides: TGTGCCACCAGTGATTCTCTCAGGGGTGAGACCCAGTACTTC.

This clonotype was observed many times. The chain employs TRBV6-5 and TRBJ2-1; TRBD2 matches at 11 bases. Germline lookup yields CDR1 MNHEY and CDR2 SVGAGI. This CDR3 contains 15 residues. Losses at the gene ends were 5 bases for V and 9 bases for J; bases not matched to a gene: 9. The CDR3 is CASSKISGGAGEQFF. The DNA for the CDR3 is TGTGCCAGCAGTAAAATTAGCGGGGGGGCGGGTGAGCAGTTCTTC.

This clonotype was counted ten times or more. The chain has TRBV20-1 and TRBJ2-3, with 8 bases that match TRBD2. Germline lookup yields CDR1 DFQATT and CDR2 SNEGSKA (reference sequence). The junction had 12 bases not matched to a gene; V was cut back by 5 bases and J by 2 bases. This CDR3 region has 16 residues. The CDR3 bases are TGCAGTGCTCCCCCCAAGCGGGGGCCATACACAGATACGCAGTATTTT. It yields the protein CSAPPKRGPYTDTQYF.

The table lists this clonotype with many counts. The chain has TRBV9 and TRBJ2-5; 8 positions agree with TRBD1. Germline V gene sequence: CDR1 SGDLS, CDR2 YYNGEE. V was clipped by 0 bases and J by 5 bases; unmatched bases: 6. The CDR3 is made up of 15 amino acids. CDR3 coding DNA: TGTGCCAGCAGCGTAGGGGCAGGGGGCGGGGAGACCCAGTACTTC. This gives the protein CASSVGAGGGETQYF.

This clonotype was recorded many times. The chain recombines TRBV7-2 with TRBJ2-3; 12 nucleotides match TRBD2. CDR1 is SGHTA, CDR2 FQGNSA, per germline. The CDR3 sequence is 19 residues long. J gave up 2 bases and V 5 bases, and 14 bases lay outside the gene matches. In DNA form, the CDR3 reads TGTGCCAGCAGCAGACGACTAGCGGGAGTCGGAGGGGCCACAGATACGCAGTATTTT. It codes for CASSRRLAGVGGATDTQYF.

This chain links TRBV20-1 with TRBJ2-1, with D perhaps matching TRBD1 or TRBD2 (5 bases each). The CDR3 extends over 15 amino acids. V gave up 7 bases and J gave up 3 bases, with 19 bases separating them. Germline assignment: CDR1 DFQATT and CDR2 SNEGSKA (reference sequence). In nucleotides, the CDR3 is TGCAGTGTTCAAGCTCCGGGACGGAGCTACAATGAGCAGTTCTTC. Translation gives CSVQAPGRSYNEQFF.

This clonotype was seen only a few times. The chain recombines TRBV9 with TRBJ2-7; tentative D call: TRBD2 (6 bases). V gave up 1 base and J gave up 6 bases, with 20 bases separating them. This CDR3 contains 16 residues. Germline loops: CDR1 SGDLS, CDR2 YYNGEE. Here the CDR3 reads CASSVSPSGFLVEQYF. CDR3 nucleotide sequence: TGTGCCAGCAGCGTATCCCCCAGCGGGTTTTTAGTCGAGCAGTACTTC.

This clonotype showed up many times. This chain uses TRBV3-1 with TRBJ2-1; D is unclear. CDR1 is LGHDT and CDR2 is YNNKEL in the germline V gene (reference sequence). The germline V and J ends were trimmed by 4 bases and 6 bases, with 10 bases remaining between them. This CDR3 spans 13 amino acids. The CDR3 nucleotides read TGTGCCAGCAGCCTCCGCCGGACCAATGAGCAGTTCTTC. The encoded protein is CASSLRRTNEQFF.

There are a few counts of this clonotype. The chain employs TRBV7-8 and TRBJ2-3; 12 bases are a match to TRBD2. CDR3 length: 18 residues. V shed 2 bases, J shed 3 bases, and the junction held 9 bases outside the gene matches. Germline V lookup: CDR1 SGHVS, CDR2 FQNEAQ. The CDR3 loop reads CASSLRTPSGGATDTQYF. CDR3 DNA sequence: TGTGCCAGCAGCTTACGTACCCCTAGCGGGGGGGCGACAGATACGCAGTATTTT.

This clonotype was seen repeatedly, ten times or more. The J gene is TRBJ2-1, the V gene TRBV3-1; the D gene is possibly TRBD1 (5 bases). Deletions cut 1 base from V and 7 bases from J, with 17 bases between. The CDR3 has 16 amino acids. Per the germline V gene, CDR1 is LGHDT and CDR2 is YNNKEL (reference sequence). CDR3 DNA sequence: TGTGCCAGCAGCCAAGTTGTCCGGGCCCAGGGTAATGAGCAGTTCTTC. Encoded protein: CASSQVVRAQGNEQFF.